This T cell receptor (beta chain) was obtained from a study of blood T cell repertoires in COVID-19. Study information: The study drew acute and convalescent COVID-19 samples from the United States, Italy and Spain. PBMCs, B-cell-depleted T cells, or T cells provided the cDNA or gDNA that made up the material.

V was trimmed by 8 bases and J by 4 bases, leaving 20 bases between them. Germline V CDR1 and CDR2: KGHSH, LQKENI. This CDR3 is built from 15 residues. Under the authors' procedure: Cell counts per sample came from amplifying reference gene primers. Using immunoSEQ multiplex PCR, the repertoire was profiled, and TCRdb retains in-frame clones only, with some absent. The D gene and trimming were derived from the DNA, and the V and J assignments and clone size from that table. The sample gives some 120,000 clones, less than 75% of which show up once; approximately 0.86% is in the top ten. The rearrangement uses TRBV18 and TRBJ1-1, with D possibly TRBD1 on 6 matching bases. The sequenced sample consisted of peripheral blood. This receptor was taken from a human donor with acute or convalescent COVID-19. The donor label of this sample is uncertain. CDR3 sequence (DNA): TGTGCCAGCCAAACAGGGCTCGGGGGGGCCACTGAAGCTTTCTTT. It encodes CASQTGLGGATEAFF.